This T cell receptor (beta chain) appears in the sequencing data of a study of vaccination and CD4 T cells after COVID-19. V shed 0 bases and J shed 5 bases, with 10 bases lying between them. CDR3 length equals 13 residues. Germline assignment: CDR1 GTSNPN and CDR2 SVGIG (reference sequence). Sample treatment: roughly 10-day PBMC culture with coronavirus spike peptide pools or control peptides (ViraFEST assay). Negative-selection isolation of CD4+ T cells was performed after 10 days of culture. Cultured CD4+ T-cell DNA underwent Oncomine TCR Beta short-read sequencing. A single record per CDR3 protein comes from TCRdb applying MiXCR to the PCR reads. The data contain some 21,000 distinct CDR3 sequences, roughly two fifths of them singletons. A note on this clonotype: As yet, its antigen is unknown.

The rearrangement uses TRBV30 and TRBJ1-1, with D perhaps TRBD1 (5 bases). The sequences come from CD4+ T cells from blood, cultured in vitro, collected before SARS-CoV-2 vaccination. The TCR originated in a human donor who had recovered from COVID-19. The CDR3 is CAWSVVGGTEAFF. The CDR3 DNA sequence: TGTGCCTGGAGTGTGGTTGGGGGGACTGAAGCTTTCTTT.